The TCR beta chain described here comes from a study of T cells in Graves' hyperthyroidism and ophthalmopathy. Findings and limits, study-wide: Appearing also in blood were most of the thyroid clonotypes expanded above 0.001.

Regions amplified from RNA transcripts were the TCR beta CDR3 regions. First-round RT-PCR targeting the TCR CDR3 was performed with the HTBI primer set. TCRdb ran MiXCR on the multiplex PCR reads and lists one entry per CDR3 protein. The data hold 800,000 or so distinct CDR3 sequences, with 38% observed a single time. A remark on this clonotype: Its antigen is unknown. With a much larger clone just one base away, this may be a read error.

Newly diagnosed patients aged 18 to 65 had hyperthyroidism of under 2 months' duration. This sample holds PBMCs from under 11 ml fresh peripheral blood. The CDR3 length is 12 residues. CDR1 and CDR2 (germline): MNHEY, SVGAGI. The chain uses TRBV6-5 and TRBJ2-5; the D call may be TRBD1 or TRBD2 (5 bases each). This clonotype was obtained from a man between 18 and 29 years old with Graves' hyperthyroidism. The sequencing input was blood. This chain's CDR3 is CASSYSRETQCF. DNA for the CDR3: TGTGCCAGCAGTTACTCCAGGGAGACCCAGTGCTTC.